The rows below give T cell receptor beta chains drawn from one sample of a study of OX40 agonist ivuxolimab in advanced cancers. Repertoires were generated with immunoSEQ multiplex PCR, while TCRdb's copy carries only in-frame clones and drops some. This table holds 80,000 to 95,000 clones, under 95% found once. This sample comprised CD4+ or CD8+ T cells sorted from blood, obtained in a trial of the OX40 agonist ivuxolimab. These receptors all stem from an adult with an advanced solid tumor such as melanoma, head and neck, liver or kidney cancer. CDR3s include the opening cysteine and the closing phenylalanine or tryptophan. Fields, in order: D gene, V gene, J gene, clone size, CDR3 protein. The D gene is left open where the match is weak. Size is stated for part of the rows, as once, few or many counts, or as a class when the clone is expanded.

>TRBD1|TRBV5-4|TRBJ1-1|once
CASSPAGGQTEAFF
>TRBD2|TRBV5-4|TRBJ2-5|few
CASSGGTSGGTETQYF
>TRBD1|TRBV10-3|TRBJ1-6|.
CAISGGQVLSSPLHF
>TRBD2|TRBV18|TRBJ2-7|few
CASSPPGTSDYEQYF
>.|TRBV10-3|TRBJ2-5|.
CAISESRAVETQYF
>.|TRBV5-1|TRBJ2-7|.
CASSLGGTNSYEQYF
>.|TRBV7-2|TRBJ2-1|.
CASSLVPGTTYNEQFF
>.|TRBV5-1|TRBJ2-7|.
CASSLEQGYEQYF
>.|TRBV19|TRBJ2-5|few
CASSILLSTQETQYF
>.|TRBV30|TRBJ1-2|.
CAWRGQGPLYGYTF
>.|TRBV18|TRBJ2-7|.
CASSEGGEQYF
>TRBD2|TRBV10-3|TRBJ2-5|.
CAISESRGGPETQYF
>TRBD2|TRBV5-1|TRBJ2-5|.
CASSLTGTTQETQYF
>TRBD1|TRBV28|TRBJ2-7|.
CASSLTGQGTYEQYF
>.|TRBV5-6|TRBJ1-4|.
CASSLIRGPATNEKLFF
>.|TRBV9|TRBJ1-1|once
CASSPRGGYTEAFF
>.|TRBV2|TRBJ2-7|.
CASSATTPLDEQYF
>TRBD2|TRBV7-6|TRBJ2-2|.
CASSLASGLAGGGELFF
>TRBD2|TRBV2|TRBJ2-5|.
CASSGTSGSETQYF
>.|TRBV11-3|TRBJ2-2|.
CASSFETGELFF
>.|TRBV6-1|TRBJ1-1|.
CASSDLGELNTEAFF
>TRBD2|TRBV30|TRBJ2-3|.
CAWSQGLAGTDTQYF
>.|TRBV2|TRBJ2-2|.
CASSELRTGELFF
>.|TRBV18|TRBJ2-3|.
CASSPLPSATDTQYF
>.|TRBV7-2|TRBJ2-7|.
CASSLVTKGLEQYF
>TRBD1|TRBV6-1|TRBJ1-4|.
CASSATGEPYEKLFF
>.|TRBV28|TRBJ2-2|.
CASSHYRERRDTGELFF
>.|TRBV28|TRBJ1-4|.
CASSNTATNEKLFF
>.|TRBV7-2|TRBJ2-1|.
CASSLGANNEQFF
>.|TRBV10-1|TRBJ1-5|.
CASSEGRQGYQPQHF
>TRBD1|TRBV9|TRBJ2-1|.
CASGAGDRYNEQFF
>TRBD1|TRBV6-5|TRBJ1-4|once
CASSDRGFGEKLFF
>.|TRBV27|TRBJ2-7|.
CASSRTDSFGEQYF
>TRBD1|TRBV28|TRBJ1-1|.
CASSLNRGTLNTEAFF
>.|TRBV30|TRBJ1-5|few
CAWSTGNQPQHF
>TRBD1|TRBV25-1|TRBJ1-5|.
CASRQGTGQPQHF
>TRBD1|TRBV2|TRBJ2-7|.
CASRGQGDEQYF
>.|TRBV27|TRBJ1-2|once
CASSSRGWGYGYTF
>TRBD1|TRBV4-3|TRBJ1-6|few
CASSLGQGNSPLHF
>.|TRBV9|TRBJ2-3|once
CASSAGGTDTQYF
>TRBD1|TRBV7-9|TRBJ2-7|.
CASTLGTEDLRQYF
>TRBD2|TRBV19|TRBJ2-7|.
CASSITSGYEQYF
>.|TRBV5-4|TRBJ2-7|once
CASSLSRTAISEQYF
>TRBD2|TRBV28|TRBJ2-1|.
CASSSPAGGPVNEQFF
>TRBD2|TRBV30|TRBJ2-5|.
CAWSPLAGVETQYF
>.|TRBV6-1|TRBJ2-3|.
CASSALETQYF
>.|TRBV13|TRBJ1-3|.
CASSVTAGAGENTIYF
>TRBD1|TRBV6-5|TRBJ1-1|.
CASRGQGANTEAFF
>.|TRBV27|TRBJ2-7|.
CASSFWDGGSYGQYF
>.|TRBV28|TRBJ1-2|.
CASSLSRGLNYGYTF
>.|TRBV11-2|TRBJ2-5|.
CASSLPQGAGGETQYF
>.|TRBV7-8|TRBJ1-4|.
CASSPRTTNEKLFF
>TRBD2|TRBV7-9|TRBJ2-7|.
CASSSAGGTYEQYF
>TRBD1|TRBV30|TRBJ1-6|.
CAWSQTGTDSPLHF
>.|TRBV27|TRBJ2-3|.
CASSFMGGTDTQYF
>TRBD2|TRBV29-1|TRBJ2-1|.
CSVEDRTSGPRDEQFF
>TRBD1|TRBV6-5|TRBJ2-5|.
CASSYLGTVNQETQYF
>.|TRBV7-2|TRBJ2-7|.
CASSFPGRTYEQYF
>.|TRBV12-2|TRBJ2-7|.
CASRPSPLWWVSYEQYF
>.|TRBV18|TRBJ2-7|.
CASSPPSGREQYF